The T cell receptor beta chain described here comes from a study of shared clonotypes between healthy human individuals. Broader study findings: Clonotype sharing levels among donors were expected to vary with sequencing depth.

Unsorted PBMC DNA underwent sequencing on ten immunoSEQ deep assay plates. Authors' methods: Filtering differed, since immunoSEQ gave only junction sequences and no quality scores. Only in-frame clones appear in the TCRdb table, and some are missing; sequencing was by immunoSEQ multiplex PCR. V and J calls and clone size are those listed in that table; D and trimming were worked out from the DNA. This sample has roughly 480,000 clones, with 70% to 80% found just once. The germline gives CDR1 SGHTA, CDR2 FQGNSA. V lost 3 bases to trimming and J lost 5 bases; unmatched junction nucleotides: 7. The length of the CDR3 is 15 residues. Nashville, Tennessee was home to all donors, who were Caucasian adults. In regard to this clone: The antigen is not known.

Input material: PBMCs. The rearrangement uses TRBV7-2 and TRBJ2-5; 9 bases match TRBD1. The receptor was isolated from a woman between 40 and 55 years old in good health. Some clones in this sample may be carry-over from other donors' samples. CDR3 in DNA: TGTGCCAGCAGCTTTCTAACAGGGGGCAGGGAGACCCAGTACTTC. Residues: CASSFLTGGRETQYF.